This TCR beta chain is drawn from a study of T cells in Graves' hyperthyroidism and ophthalmopathy. Study-wide background: Peripheral blood samples were taken at initial diagnosis, prior to any treatment. General study results and limits: Among thyroid clonotypes expanded above 0.001, most also appeared in blood.

Fresh peripheral blood, approximately 9.6 ml, yielded the PBMCs. Amplification of TCR beta CDR3 regions was performed using RNA transcripts as template. HTBI primers were employed in a first-round RT-PCR of the TCR CDR3. TCRdb passed the multiplex PCR reads through MiXCR, listing each CDR3 protein once. The repertoire consists of approximately 600,000 distinct CDR3 sequences, with about a fifth occurring once and the leading ten covering 30% to 40%. CDR1 is MNHGY, CDR2 SVAAGI, per germline. Trimming at V came to 4 bases and at J to 4 bases, leaving 6 bases not matched to a gene. The length of the CDR3 is 15 residues. Comment on this clonotype: Its antigen is unidentified.

Sequencing was carried out using blood. The receptor was isolated from a man aged 25-45 years with Graves' ophthalmopathy. The V call is TRBV6-9, the J call TRBJ2-1, with 8 bases aligning to TRBD2. The CDR3 protein is CASSFERESYNEQFF. The CDR3 DNA sequence: TGTGCCAGCAGTTTCGAGCGGGAGTCGTACAATGAGCAGTTCTTC.